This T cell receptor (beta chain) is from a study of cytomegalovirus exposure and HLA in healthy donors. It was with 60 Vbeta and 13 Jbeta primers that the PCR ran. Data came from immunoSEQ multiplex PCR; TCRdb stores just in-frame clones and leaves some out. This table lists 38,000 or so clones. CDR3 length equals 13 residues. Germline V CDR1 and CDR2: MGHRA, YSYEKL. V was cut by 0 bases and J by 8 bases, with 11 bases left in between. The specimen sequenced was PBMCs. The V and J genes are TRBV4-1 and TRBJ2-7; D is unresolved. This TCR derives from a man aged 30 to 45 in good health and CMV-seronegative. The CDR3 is CASSQDPGGQQYF. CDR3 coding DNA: TGCGCCAGCAGCCAAGATCCCGGCGGCCAGCAGTACTTC.